One and the same sample provided the 17 T cell receptor beta chains below, sequenced in a study of blood T cells in healthy people across ages. Together with a sample-barcoded 5' primer, a J-beta primer mix was included in a second PCR lasting about 7 to 12 cycles. MiXCR, run by TCRdb on the 5' RACE reads, gives a single entry per CDR3 protein. Of about 1.6 million distinct CDR3 sequences in the sample, approximately 32% were seen once. The specimen sequenced was blood. These receptor sequences come from a woman in her twenties or thirties in good health.

In this sample, this clonotype turned up a few times. V and J are TRBV29-1 and TRBJ2-3; unclear D gene. Trimming cost V 8 bases and J 4 bases, with 13 bases left between them. CDR1 SQVTM and CDR2 ANQGSEA come from the germline V gene. The CDR3 runs to 12 residues. CDR3 region: CSLGRDADTQYF. CDR3 nucleotides: TGCAGCCTCGGACGAGACGCAGATACGCAGTATTTT.

The genes are TRBV14 and TRBJ2-5; maybe TRBD2 (6 bases). The germline CDR1 and CDR2 sequences are SGHDN and FVKESK. Trimming shortened V by 7 bases and J by 9 bases, and 18 bases separated the two germline ends. This CDR3 has 13 residues. In nucleotides, the CDR3 is TGTGCCAGCAATCACGTAAACGGCGGGGCCCAGTACTTC. Protein: CASNHVNGGAQYF.

This rearrangement joins TRBV18 to TRBJ2-7, with 10 bases lining up with TRBD1. In germline, CDR1 is KGHSH, CDR2 LQKENI. The CDR3 contains 15 residues. J lost 2 bases, V lost 5 bases, and 6 bases had no gene match. CDR3 bases: TGTGCCAGCTCATACACAGACAGGGGGCCCTACGAGCAGTACTTC. It translates to CASSYTDRGPYEQYF.

The table lists this clonotype with a few counts. The chain uses TRBV7-2 and TRBJ1-3, with a tentative D call TRBD1 (5 bases). From germline, CDR1 is SGHTA and CDR2 FQGNSA. The CDR3 length is 14 residues. The germline V and J ends were trimmed by 5 bases and 4 bases, with 12 bases remaining between them. CDR3 residues: CASSAPGAGNTIYF. The CDR3 region has the DNA TGTGCCAGCAGCGCCCCCGGGGCAGGAAACACCATATATTTT.

This chain uses TRBV4-2 with TRBJ1-2; 9 nucleotides align to TRBD1. CDR3 size: 15 residues. V trimming: 5 bases; J trimming: 5 bases; junction bases outside the gene matches: 9. Looked up from germline, CDR1 is LGHNA and CDR2 is YNFKEQ. The CDR3 loop reads CASSTRTGGGYGYTF. DNA for the CDR3: TGTGCCAGCAGCACGCGCACAGGGGGCGGGTATGGCTACACCTTC.

The CDR3 nucleotides read TGTGCCAGCAGAAGGACCGGGACAGGATACAATGAGCAGTTCTTC. It translates to CASRRTGTGYNEQFF. This chain links TRBV6-1 with TRBJ2-1; TRBD1 agrees at 8 bases. CDR3 length equals 15 residues. The germline gives CDR1 MNHNS, CDR2 SASEGT. J gave up 4 bases and V 6 bases, and 8 bases lay outside the gene matches.

This chain links TRBV6-1 with TRBJ1-2; D remains ambiguous. The germline V gene has CDR1 MNHNS and CDR2 SASEGT. The CDR3 length is 12 residues. V dropped 5 bases and J dropped 8 bases, with 12 bases sitting between them. In DNA, the CDR3 is TGTGCCAGCAGTTGGGTTCCGCTCGGCTACACCTTC. Its translation: CASSWVPLGYTF.

This clonotype was seen more than once but under ten times. The CDR3 loop reads CASSPGQETYNEQFF. CDR3 in DNA: TGTGCCAGCTCACCCGGACAGGAAACCTACAATGAGCAGTTCTTC. V and J are TRBV18 and TRBJ2-1, with 7 bases aligning to TRBD1. This CDR3 has 15 amino acids. Germline V CDR1 and CDR2: KGHSH, LQKENI. Losses at the gene ends were 3 bases for V and 2 bases for J; bases not matched to a gene: 4. The whole variable domain, filled in from reference TRBV18 and TRBJ2-1, reads NAGVMQNPRHLVRRRGQEARLRCSPMKGHSHVYWYRQLPEEGLKFMVYLQKENIIDESGMPKERFSAEFPKEGPSILRIQQVVRGDSAAYFCASSPGQETYNEQFFGPGTRLTVL.

This clonotype was seen only a few times. This chain links TRBV20-1 with TRBJ1-1, with 8 bases fitting TRBD1. The CDR3 consists of 13 residues. Germline V gene data show CDR1 as DFQATT and CDR2 as SNEGSKA (reference sequence). The junction had 7 bases not matched to a gene; V was cut back by 6 bases and J by 4 bases. The CDR3 region is CSAKPTGGTEAFF. The CDR3 DNA follows: TGCAGTGCCAAACCTACAGGGGGCACTGAAGCTTTCTTT.

In this sample, this clonotype turned up once. As the CDR3 is not closed by the conserved phenylalanine or tryptophan, this likely results from a read error. The V call is TRBV10-3, the J call TRBJ2-5; D not resolved. Germline CDR1 reads ENHRY; CDR2 reads SYGVKD. The CDR3 extends over 13 amino acids. The CDR3 protein is CAISESSRETQYV. The CDR3 DNA follows: TGTGCCATCAGTGAGTCTAGCCGAGAGACTCAGTACGTC.

The sample holds many counts of this clonotype. The chain carries TRBV27 and TRBJ2-3, with D tentatively TRBD2 (6 bases). Germline CDR1 and CDR2: MNHEY and SMNVEV (reference sequence). The CDR3 sequence is 14 residues long. V lost 8 bases to trimming and J lost 4 bases, with 16 bases between them. This CDR3 is CASFTGVTPDTQYF. CDR3 bases: TGTGCCAGCTTTACGGGAGTAACCCCAGATACGCAGTATTTT.

The chain is built from TRBV28 and TRBJ2-7, with 8 bases that match TRBD2. This CDR3 has 16 residues. V gave up 6 bases and J gave up 5 bases; unmatched junction bases: 15. Germline CDR1 reads MDHEN; CDR2 reads SYDVKM. The CDR3 DNA reads TGTGCCAGCAGGTCCCCTGGTACGGGAGGGTGGAACGAGCAGTACTTC. It is translated as CASRSPGTGGWNEQYF.

The rearrangement joins TRBV2 to TRBJ1-2; possibly TRBD1 for D (6 bases). V was trimmed by 5 bases and J by 3 bases, leaving 10 bases between them. Germline V gives CDR1 SNHLY, CDR2 FYNNEI. The CDR3 is 13 amino acids. CDR3 protein: CASSKDSHYGYTF. CDR3 sequence (DNA): TGTGCCAGCAGTAAGGACAGTCACTATGGCTACACCTTC.

This clonotype was observed many times. The chain employs TRBV6-6 and TRBJ2-7, with 8 bases that match TRBD1. V lost 6 bases to trimming and J lost 3 bases; unmatched junction nucleotides: 7. Germline CDR1 and CDR2: MNHNY and SVGAGI (reference sequence). CDR3 length: 14 residues. CDR3 residues: CASSPDRVSYEQYF. CDR3 bases: TGTGCCAGCAGCCCGGACAGGGTGAGCTACGAGCAGTACTTC.

The chain recombines TRBV20-1 with TRBJ1-1; no clear D gene. CDR1 and CDR2 from the germline V gene are DFQATT and SNEGSKA (reference sequence). The germline V and J ends were trimmed by 3 bases and 0 bases, with 8 bases remaining between them. This CDR3 has 13 amino acids. This CDR3 is CSARRSMNTEAFF. The CDR3 DNA follows: TGCAGTGCTAGGAGATCCATGAACACTGAAGCTTTCTTT.

This clonotype was seen only a few times. J is TRBJ2-6 and V is TRBV10-3; no clear D gene. This CDR3 is 15 amino acids long. Trimming took off 4 bases at V and 0 bases at J, with 7 bases between the two ends. Germline values: CDR1 ENHRY, CDR2 SYGVKD. CDR3 DNA sequence: TGTGCCATCAGTGGCGACCCCTCTGGGGCCAACGTCCTGACTTTC. Encoded protein: CAISGDPSGANVLTF.

At least ten counts were recorded for this clonotype. The V gene is TRBV12-3 or TRBV12-4, the J gene TRBJ2-7; the D gene is possibly TRBD1 (6 bases). The V end lost 5 bases, the J end lost 3 bases, and 11 bases lay between the germline ends. CDR3 size: 13 residues. CDR3 DNA sequence: TGTGCCAGCAGTAAAGGACAGAACTACGAGCAGTACTTC. Translated, it gives CASSKGQNYEQYF.